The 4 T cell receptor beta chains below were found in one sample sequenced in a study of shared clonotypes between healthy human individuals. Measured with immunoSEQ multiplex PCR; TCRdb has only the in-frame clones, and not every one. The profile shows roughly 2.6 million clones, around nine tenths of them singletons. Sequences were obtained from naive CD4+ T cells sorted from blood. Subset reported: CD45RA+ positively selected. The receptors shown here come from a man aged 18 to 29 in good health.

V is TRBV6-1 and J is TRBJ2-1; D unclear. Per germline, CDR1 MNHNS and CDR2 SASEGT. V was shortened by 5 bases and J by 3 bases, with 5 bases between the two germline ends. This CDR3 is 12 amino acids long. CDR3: CASSPYYNEQFF. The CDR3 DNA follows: TGTGCCAGCAGTCCTTACTACAATGAGCAGTTCTTC.

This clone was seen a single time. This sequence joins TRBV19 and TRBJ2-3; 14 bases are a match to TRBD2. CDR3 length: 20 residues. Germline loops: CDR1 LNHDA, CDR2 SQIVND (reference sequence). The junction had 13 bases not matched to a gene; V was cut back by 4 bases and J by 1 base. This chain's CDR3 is CASSKALGTSGSLGTDTQYF. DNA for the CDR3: TGTGCCAGTAGTAAAGCTCTCGGGACTAGCGGGAGTCTCGGCACAGATACGCAGTATTTT.

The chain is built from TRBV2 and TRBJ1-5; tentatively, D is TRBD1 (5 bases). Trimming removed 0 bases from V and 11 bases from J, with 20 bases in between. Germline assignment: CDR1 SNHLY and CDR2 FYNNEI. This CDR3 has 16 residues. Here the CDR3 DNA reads TGTGCCAGCAGTGAAGCAAACCGGGCCCTGGGGGAAGCCCAGCATTTT. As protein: CASSEANRALGEAQHF.

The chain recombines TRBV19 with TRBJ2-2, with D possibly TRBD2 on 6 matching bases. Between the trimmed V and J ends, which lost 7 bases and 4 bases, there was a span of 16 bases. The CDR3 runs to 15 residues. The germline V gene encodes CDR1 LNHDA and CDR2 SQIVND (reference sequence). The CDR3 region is CASTLSPGGTGELFF. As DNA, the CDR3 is TGTGCCAGTACCTTATCCCCCGGGGGCACCGGGGAGCTGTTTTTT.